A single sample gave rise to the 30 T cell receptor beta chains below, sequenced in a study of cytomegalovirus exposure and HLA in healthy donors. Use of 60 Vbeta and 13 Jbeta primers characterized the PCR. Clones were read by immunoSEQ multiplex PCR, and TCRdb kept only the in-frame ones, dropping some. The sample comprises 150,000 to 200,000 clones, 75% to 85% of which are singletons, and roughly 13% rests with the top ten. Sequencing was carried out using PBMCs. All receptors come from a woman between 50 and 59 years old in good health and CMV-seropositive.

The gene calls are TRBV7-2 and TRBJ2-3; D is uncertain. V gave up 5 bases and J gave up 4 bases, with 10 bases separating them. Per germline, CDR1 SGHTA and CDR2 FQGNSA. This CDR3 region has 13 residues. Here the CDR3 reads CASSLNFADTQYF. The CDR3 DNA is TGTGCCAGCAGCCTTAATTTTGCAGATACGCAGTATTTT.

V is TRBV2 and J is TRBJ2-3; a possible D gene is TRBD2 (6 bases). The V and J ends lost 6 bases and 0 bases respectively, with 13 bases between them. CDR3 length: 15 amino acids. Germline lookup yields CDR1 SNHLY and CDR2 FYNNEI. The CDR3 sequence is CASSAGPSSTDTQYF. In DNA form, the CDR3 reads TGTGCCAGCAGCGCGGGACCCTCCAGCACAGATACGCAGTATTTT.

The chain recombines TRBV7-8 with TRBJ2-7, with D possibly being TRBD2 (5 bases). V was shortened by 1 base and J by 4 bases, with 14 bases between the two germline ends. Germline CDR1 and CDR2: SGHVS and FQNEAQ. The CDR3 has 15 amino acids. CDR3 sequence reads: CASSLGPGSDYEQYF. The CDR3, as DNA: TGTGCCAGCAGCTTAGGGCCGGGGTCTGATTACGAGCAGTACTTC.

About this clone itself: One junction end does not reproduce the germline sequence, and a read error may be involved. The rearrangement links TRBV7-2 to TRBJ1-2; possible D gene TRBD1, 5 bases. Per the germline V gene, CDR1 is SGHTA and CDR2 is FQGNSA. The CDR3 length is 13 residues. The CDR3 protein is CASSLPQGLRDSF. The CDR3 DNA reads TGTGCCAGCAGCCTACCCCAGGGCTTAAGGGATTCTTTC.

The chain has TRBV30 and TRBJ1-1; TRBD1 might be the D (5 bases). V was cut by 2 bases and J by 7 bases, with 14 bases left in between. This CDR3 comprises 13 residues. CDR1 is GTSNPN and CDR2 is SVGIG in the germline V gene (reference sequence). CDR3: CAWSSGGGIEAFF. The CDR3 region has the DNA TGTGCCTGGAGTTCGGGGGGAGGAATTGAAGCTTTCTTT.

The V gene is TRBV10-3, the J gene TRBJ1-1, with TRBD1 as a possible D gene (5 bases). Per the germline V gene, CDR1 is ENHRY and CDR2 is SYGVKD. The CDR3 runs to 14 residues. V lost 4 bases and J 10 bases, leaving 19 bases between the germline ends. The CDR3 loop is CAISAQGPGGGAFF. The CDR3 coding sequence is TGTGCCATCAGTGCTCAGGGACCTGGGGGGGGAGCTTTCTTT.

The J gene is TRBJ2-1, the V gene TRBV7-3; 10 nucleotides match TRBD2. The V segment lost 5 bases and the J segment 0 bases; nucleotides outside the gene matches: 1. CDR3 length equals 15 residues. The germline V gene has CDR1 SGHTA and CDR2 FQGTGA. Written as DNA, the CDR3 is TGTGCCAGCAGCCCTAGCGGGAGCTCCTACAATGAGCAGTTCTTC. Protein sequence: CASSPSGSSYNEQFF.

V usage is TRBV15 and J usage is TRBJ2-7, with 7 nucleotides matching TRBD2. The CDR3 length is 15 residues. The V gene's germline CDR1 is LNHNV and CDR2 YYDKDF (reference sequence). The V gene end was trimmed by 8 bases and the J gene end by 5 bases; junction bases not matched to a gene: 15. CDR3 loop: CATGRRGTLGHEQYF. The CDR3 DNA follows: TGTGCCACCGGGCGGCGGGGGACCCTGGGCCACGAGCAGTACTTC.

The rearrangement uses TRBV6-1 and TRBJ1-2; 9 nucleotides agree with TRBD1. CDR3 size: 13 residues. Germline CDR1 reads MNHNS; CDR2 reads SASEGT. Trimming cost V 10 bases and J 7 bases; bases outside gene matches: 10. CDR3 loop: CATLATGGSGYTF. The DNA of the CDR3 is TGTGCCACCCTCGCAACAGGGGGCTCTGGCTACACCTTC.

The rearrangement links TRBV30 to TRBJ1-5; a weak D match, TRBD1 (5 bases). Germline V gene data show CDR1 as GTSNPN and CDR2 as SVGIG (reference sequence). The CDR3 covers 17 residues. V dropped 0 bases and J dropped 0 bases, with 15 bases sitting between them. CDR3 DNA sequence: TGTGCCTGGAGTGTACGAGGAGGGGTTTATAGCAATCAGCCCCAGCATTTT. Protein sequence: CAWSVRGGVYSNQPQHF.

V and J are TRBV5-1 and TRBJ1-4; TRBD1 matches at 8 bases. CDR3 size: 13 residues. Germline V gene lookup returns CDR1 SGHRS and CDR2 YFSETQ. With 4 bases clipped from V and 8 bases from J, the junction kept 4 bases outside the gene matches. The CDR3 DNA sequence: TGCGCCAGCAGCCCCGGGACAGGAGAAAAACTGTTTTTT. It is translated as CASSPGTGEKLFF.

The gene calls are TRBV9 and TRBJ1-2; 7 positions match TRBD1. The V gene end was trimmed by 0 bases and the J gene end by 5 bases; junction bases not matched to a gene: 4. From germline, CDR1 is SGDLS and CDR2 YYNGEE. The CDR3 has 14 residues. The CDR3 loop reads CASSVGDREYGYTF. The CDR3 bases are TGTGCCAGCAGCGTAGGTGACAGGGAGTATGGCTACACCTTC.

This clone was detected a few times. V is TRBV30 and J is TRBJ2-6, with a possible D match to TRBD2 (5 bases). V was pared by 6 bases and J by 2 bases, with 8 bases between. Per the germline V gene, CDR1 is GTSNPN and CDR2 is SVGIG (reference sequence). The CDR3 runs 13 residues. The CDR3 DNA reads TGTGCCTGTAAGAGGGCTGGGGCCAACGTCCTGACTTTC. This translates into CACKRAGANVLTF.

The CDR3 reads CASYGQGAKGYTF. The CDR3 DNA reads as TGCGCCAGCTATGGACAGGGGGCAAAAGGCTACACCTTC. This chain joins TRBV10-2 and TRBJ1-2; 11 bases align to TRBD1. The V gene's germline CDR1 is WSHSY and CDR2 SAAADI. The V gene end was trimmed by 8 bases and the J gene end by 8 bases; junction bases not matched to a gene: 7. This CDR3 contains 13 residues.

CDR3 loop: CASSLLGQGNSPLHF. The DNA for the CDR3 is TGTGCCAGCAGCTTATTGGGACAGGGGAATTCACCCCTCCACTTT. The chain combines TRBV11-2 with TRBJ1-6; TRBD1 aligns across 10 bases. The trim removed 2 bases at V and 7 bases at J, leaving 2 bases unmatched. CDR3 size: 15 residues. Germline lookup yields CDR1 SGHAT and CDR2 FQNNGV.

The CDR3 DNA is TGCGCCAGCAGCCAAGATCTGCAGATACGATATGGCTACACCTTC. It yields the protein CASSQDLQIRYGYTF. The chain links TRBV4-1 to TRBJ1-2; no reliable D call. Trimming removed 0 bases at V and 5 bases at J, with 13 bases between. CDR1 and CDR2 from the germline V gene are MGHRA and YSYEKL. The CDR3 totals 15 residues.

CDR3 DNA: TGTGCCAGCAGCCCCTGGCCCGGGGATACGCAGTATTTT. Residues: CASSPWPGDTQYF. V is TRBV7-2 and J is TRBJ2-3, with D uncertain. The V and J ends lost 5 bases and 6 bases respectively, with 12 bases between them. The germline V gene has CDR1 SGHTA and CDR2 FQGNSA. The CDR3 is 13 residues long.

This chain connects TRBV5-4 to TRBJ1-1, with 9 bases fitting TRBD1. This CDR3 has 14 amino acids. The ends lost 3 bases at V and 4 bases at J; junction bases unmatched: 4. Germline-derived CDR1 and CDR2 are SGHNT and YYREEE (reference sequence). The CDR3 DNA is TGTGCCAGCAGCTCCGGACAGGGGAGCACTGAAGCTTTCTTT. It yields the protein CASSSGQGSTEAFF.

This clone was seen a few times. CDR3 loop: CASSKGRRDGYTF. CDR3 nucleotides: TGTGCCAGCAGTAAGGGGCGAAGGGATGGCTACACCTTC. The chain carries TRBV6-5 and TRBJ1-2; a possible D gene is TRBD1 (5 bases). The CDR3 has 13 amino acids. V shed 5 bases and J shed 6 bases, with 13 bases lying between them. Per the germline V gene, CDR1 is MNHEY and CDR2 is SVGAGI.

The rearrangement links TRBV5-1 to TRBJ2-3; a weak D match, TRBD2 (5 bases). The CDR3 totals 15 residues. Trimming took off 0 bases at V and 5 bases at J, with 13 bases between the two ends. Germline CDR1 reads SGHRS; CDR2 reads YFSETQ. The DNA of the CDR3 is TGCGCCAGCAGCTTGGACTACCCTGGAGGAGATACGCAGTATTTT. Translated, it gives CASSLDYPGGDTQYF.

The chain carries TRBV15 and TRBJ1-5; 7 nucleotides line up with TRBD1. The CDR3 contains 13 residues. Germline trimming cut 3 bases from V and 6 bases from J; bases unmatched to any gene: 2. Germline loops: CDR1 LNHNV, CDR2 YYDKDF (reference sequence). CDR3 in amino acids: CATSSTGVQPQHF. The CDR3, as DNA: TGTGCCACCAGCAGCACAGGGGTTCAGCCCCAGCATTTT.

J is TRBJ2-1 and V is TRBV5-1; 10 bases are shared with TRBD2. CDR1 and CDR2 (germline): SGHRS, YFSETQ. This CDR3 comprises 14 residues. J was trimmed by 8 bases and V by 1 base; bases with no gene match: 3. CDR3 sequence: CASSLTSGDDEQFF. The DNA of the CDR3 is TGCGCCAGCAGCTTGACTAGCGGGGACGATGAGCAGTTCTTC.

The chain combines TRBV18 with TRBJ1-1; tentatively, D is TRBD1 (5 bases). Trimming took off 4 bases at V and 1 base at J, with 10 bases between the two ends. This CDR3 contains 14 residues. Germline-derived CDR1 and CDR2 are KGHSH and LQKENI. The CDR3 region is CASSQDMANTEAFF. CDR3 DNA sequence: TGTGCCAGCTCACAGGACATGGCGAACACTGAAGCTTTCTTT. Together with reference TRBV18 and TRBJ1-1, the CDR3 gives the full variable domain: NAGVMQNPRHLVRRRGQEARLRCSPMKGHSHVYWYRQLPEEGLKFMVYLQKENIIDESGMPKERFSAEFPKEGPSILRIQQVVRGDSAAYFCASSQDMANTEAFFGQGTRLTVV.

This clone showed up many times. V and J are TRBV7-9 and TRBJ1-5, with 8 positions matching TRBD1. Germline CDR1 is SEHNR and CDR2 is FQNEAQ (reference sequence). V shed 1 base and J 7 bases; nucleotides not matched to a gene: 3. This CDR3 has 14 residues. The CDR3 loop reads CASSLGQGHQPQHF. CDR3 nucleotide sequence: TGTGCCAGCAGCTTAGGACAGGGGCACCAGCCCCAGCATTTT.

The V call is TRBV5-6, the J call TRBJ1-6, with D possibly matching TRBD1 (6 bases). Trimming removed 0 bases at V and 9 bases at J, with 10 bases between. This CDR3 is built from 14 residues. CDR1 and CDR2 from the germline V gene are SGHDT and YYEEEE. DNA for the CDR3: TGTGCCAGCAGCTTGGAAGGGGGGGGTTCACCCCTCCACTTT. Protein sequence: CASSLEGGGSPLHF.

V and J are TRBV7-2 and TRBJ2-7; a weak D match, TRBD1 (6 bases). The V end was cut by 5 bases, the J end by 2 bases, with 10 bases between. CDR1 and CDR2 from the germline V gene are SGHTA and FQGNSA. The length of the CDR3 is 13 residues. In nucleotides, the CDR3 is TGTGCCAGCAGCGGGGGCTTCCCCTACGAGCAGTACTTC. This encodes CASSGGFPYEQYF.

The chain uses TRBV29-1 and TRBJ1-3; the D gene is possibly TRBD1 (5 bases). This CDR3 spans 14 amino acids. Looked up from germline, CDR1 is SQVTM and CDR2 is ANQGSEA. Between the trimmed V and J ends, which lost 0 bases and 2 bases, there was a span of 8 bases. The CDR3 nucleotides are TGCAGCGTTGAAGAAAAGGGGACTGGAAACACCATATATTTT. Its translation is CSVEEKGTGNTIYF.

This rearrangement joins TRBV27 to TRBJ2-7; TRBD2 aligns across 7 bases. V dropped 5 bases and J dropped 1; count of bases not matched to a gene: 5. This CDR3 has 14 residues. The germline gives CDR1 MNHEY, CDR2 SMNVEV (reference sequence). Here the CDR3 reads CASSPWTSSYEQYF. The CDR3 DNA reads as TGTGCCAGCAGTCCATGGACTAGTTCCTACGAGCAGTACTTC.

The chain recombines TRBV11-2 with TRBJ2-7; tentatively, D is TRBD2 (7 bases). From germline, CDR1 is SGHAT and CDR2 FQNNGV. The CDR3 is 14 residues long. Between the trimmed V and J ends, which lost 2 bases and 8 bases, there was a span of 16 bases. As DNA, the CDR3 is TGTGCCAGCAGCTTAATGGAGTGGGGGGGGCAGCAGTACTTC. It specifies CASSLMEWGGQQYF.

The CDR3: CASSGNRELYEQYF. The CDR3 DNA is TGTGCCAGCAGTGGGAACAGGGAGCTCTACGAGCAGTACTTC. This sequence joins TRBV6-5 and TRBJ2-7; TRBD1 is a possible D gene (6 bases). Trimming took 5 bases from V and 3 from J, leaving 14 bases between them. The length of the CDR3 is 14 residues. From germline, CDR1 is MNHEY and CDR2 SVGAGI.